This T cell receptor (beta chain) emerged from a study of T cells and Merkel cell carcinoma outcomes. This clone has a single count. Its matching antigen is unknown. Whole-study findings and limits: Reportedly, T-cell repertoire with density predicts Merkel cell carcinoma outcomes.

In germline, CDR1 is SGHVS, CDR2 FNYEAQ. Trimming removed 3 bases at V and 1 base at J, with 9 bases between. This CDR3 region has 14 residues. The repertoire was sequenced with immunoSEQ multiplex PCR; TCRdb's copy has only in-frame clones and lacks some. The data show about 2,000 clones, more than 70% seen once. The rearrangement links TRBV7-6 to TRBJ1-1; no clear D gene. The sample consisted of tumor tissue from Merkel cell carcinoma. The TCR was taken from a human donor with Merkel cell carcinoma. The CDR3 coding sequence is TGTGCCAGCAGCTTGGGTGGGCGGAACACTGAAGCTTTCTTT. Amino acid sequence: CASSLGGRNTEAFF.